This T cell receptor beta chain was documented in a study of breast tumors, draining lymph nodes, adjacent tissues. General study points: Tumors had less TCR diversity than lymph nodes, more than nontumor tissue.

In TCRdb, the multiplex PCR reads were re-called with MiXCR into one record per CDR3 protein. The sample shows 150,000 to 200,000 distinct CDR3 sequences, roughly a third of them seen only once. On this clonotype: The antigen remains undetermined. It may be a read error: a sequence one base away is much more abundant.

CDR1 and CDR2 (germline): SGHDN, FVKESK. CDR3 length equals 14 residues. Axillary draining lymph nodes of breast cancer patients supplied the node samples. The receptor's source is a female donor with breast cancer. Some clones in this sample may be carry-over from other donors' samples. The specimen sequenced was axillary lymph node tissue. The rearrangement joins TRBV14 to TRBJ2-7; D may be TRBD1 (6 bases). In DNA, the CDR3 is TGTGCCAGCAGCCAATCAGGGGAATCCTACGAGCAGTCCTTC. This translates into CASSQSGESYEQSF.